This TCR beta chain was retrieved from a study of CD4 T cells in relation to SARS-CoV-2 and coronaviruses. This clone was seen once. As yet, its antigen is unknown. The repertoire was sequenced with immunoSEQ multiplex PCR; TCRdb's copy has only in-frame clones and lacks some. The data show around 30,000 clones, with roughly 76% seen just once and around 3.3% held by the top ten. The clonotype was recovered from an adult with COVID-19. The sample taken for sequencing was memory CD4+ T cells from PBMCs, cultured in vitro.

The CDR3 DNA reads as TGTGCCAGCAGACCTCGGCTAGCGGGAAGATCGAGCTCCTACAATGAGCAGTTCTTC. It yields the protein CASRPRLAGRSSSYNEQFF. This sequence joins TRBV11-2 and TRBJ2-1, with TRBD2 identical over 9 bases. CDR1 is SGHAT and CDR2 is FQNNGV in the germline V gene. Trimming at V came to 6 bases and at J to 0 bases, leaving 15 bases not matched to a gene. This CDR3 region has 19 residues.